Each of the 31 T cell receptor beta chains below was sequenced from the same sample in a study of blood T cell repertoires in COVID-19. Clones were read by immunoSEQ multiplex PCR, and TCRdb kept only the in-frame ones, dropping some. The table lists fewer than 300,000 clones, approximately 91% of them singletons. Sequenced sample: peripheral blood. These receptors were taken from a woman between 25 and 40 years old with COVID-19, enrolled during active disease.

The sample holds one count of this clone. CDR3 loop: CASSHLGGGPDTQYF. CDR3 nucleotides: TGTGCCAGCAGCCACCTCGGTGGGGGCCCAGATACGCAGTATTTT. The rearrangement joins TRBV14 to TRBJ2-3; D may be TRBD1 (6 bases). This CDR3 spans 15 amino acids. Trimming removed 3 bases from V and 4 bases from J, with 14 bases in between. The germline CDR1 and CDR2 sequences are SGHDN and FVKESK.

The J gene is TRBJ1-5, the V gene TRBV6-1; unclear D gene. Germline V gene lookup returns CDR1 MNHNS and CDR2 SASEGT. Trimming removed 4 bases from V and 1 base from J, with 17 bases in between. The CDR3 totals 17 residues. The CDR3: CASSAGGWGESNQPQHF. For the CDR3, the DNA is TGTGCCAGCAGTGCGGGCGGGTGGGGTGAAAGCAATCAGCCCCAGCATTTT.

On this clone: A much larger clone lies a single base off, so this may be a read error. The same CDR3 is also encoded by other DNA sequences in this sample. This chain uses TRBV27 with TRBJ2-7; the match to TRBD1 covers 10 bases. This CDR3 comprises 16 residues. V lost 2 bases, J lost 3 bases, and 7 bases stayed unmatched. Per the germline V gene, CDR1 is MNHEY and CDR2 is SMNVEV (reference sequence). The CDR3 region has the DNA TGTGCCAGCAGTTTAAGGGTAGGGACAGGGGTCTACGAGCAGTACTTC. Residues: CASSLRVGTGVYEQYF.

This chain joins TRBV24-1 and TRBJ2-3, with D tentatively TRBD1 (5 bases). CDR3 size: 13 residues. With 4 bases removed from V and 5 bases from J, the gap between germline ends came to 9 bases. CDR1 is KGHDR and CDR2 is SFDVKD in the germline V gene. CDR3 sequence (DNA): TGTGCCACCAGTGAGTTGCAGGGAGATACGCAGTATTTT. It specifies CATSELQGDTQYF.

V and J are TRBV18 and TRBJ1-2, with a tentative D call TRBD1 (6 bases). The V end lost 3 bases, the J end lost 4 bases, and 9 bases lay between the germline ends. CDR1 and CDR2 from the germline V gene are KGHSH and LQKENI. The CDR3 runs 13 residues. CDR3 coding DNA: TGTGCCAGCTCACCGGGACACGGCTATGGCTACACCTTC. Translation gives CASSPGHGYGYTF.

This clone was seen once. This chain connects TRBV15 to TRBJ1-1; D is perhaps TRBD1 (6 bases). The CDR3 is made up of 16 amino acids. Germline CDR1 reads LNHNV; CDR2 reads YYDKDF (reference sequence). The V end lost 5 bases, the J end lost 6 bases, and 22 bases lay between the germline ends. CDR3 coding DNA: TGTGCCACCAGCCCAAACTTCCACAGGGTGACCCCTGAAGCTTTCTTT. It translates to CATSPNFHRVTPEAFF. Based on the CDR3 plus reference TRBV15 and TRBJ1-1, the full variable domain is DAMVIQNPRYQVTQFGKPVTLSCSQTLNHNVMYWYQQKSSQAPKLLFHYYDKDFNNEADTPDNFQSRRPNTSFCFLDIRSPGLGDTAMYLCATSPNFHRVTPEAFFGQGTRLTVV.

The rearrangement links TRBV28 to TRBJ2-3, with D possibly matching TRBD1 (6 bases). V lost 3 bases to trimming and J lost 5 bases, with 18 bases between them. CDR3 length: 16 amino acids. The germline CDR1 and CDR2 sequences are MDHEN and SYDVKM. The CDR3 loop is CASSLSQTGSGDTQYF. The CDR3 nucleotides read TGTGCCAGCAGTTTGTCCCAAACAGGGTCGGGAGATACGCAGTATTTT.

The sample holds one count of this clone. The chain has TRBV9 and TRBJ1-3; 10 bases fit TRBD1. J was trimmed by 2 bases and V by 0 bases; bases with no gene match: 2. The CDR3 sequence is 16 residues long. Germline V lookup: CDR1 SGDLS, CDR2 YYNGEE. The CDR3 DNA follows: TGTGCCAGCAGCGTAGGGACAGGGGGAACTGGAAACACCATATATTTT. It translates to CASSVGTGGTGNTIYF.

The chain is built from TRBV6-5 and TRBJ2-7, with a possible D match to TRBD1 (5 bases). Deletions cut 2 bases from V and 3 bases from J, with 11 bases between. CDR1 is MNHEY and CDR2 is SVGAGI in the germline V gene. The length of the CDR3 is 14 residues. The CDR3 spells CASSYRGHIYEQYF. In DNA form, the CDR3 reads TGTGCCAGCAGTTACCGCGGACACATCTACGAGCAGTACTTC.

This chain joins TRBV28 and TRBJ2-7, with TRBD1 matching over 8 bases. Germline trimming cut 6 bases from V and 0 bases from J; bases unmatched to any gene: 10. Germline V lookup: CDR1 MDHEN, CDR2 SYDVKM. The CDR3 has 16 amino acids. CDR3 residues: CASSHRGDRDSYEQYF. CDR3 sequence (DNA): TGTGCCAGCAGCCACAGGGGGGACAGAGACTCCTACGAGCAGTACTTC.

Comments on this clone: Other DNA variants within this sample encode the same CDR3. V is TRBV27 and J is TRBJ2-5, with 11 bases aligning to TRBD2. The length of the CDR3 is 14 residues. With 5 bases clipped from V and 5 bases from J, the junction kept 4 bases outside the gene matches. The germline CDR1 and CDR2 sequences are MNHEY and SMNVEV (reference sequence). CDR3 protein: CASSRGTSGETQYF. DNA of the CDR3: TGTGCCAGCAGTCGTGGGACTAGCGGCGAGACCCAGTACTTC.

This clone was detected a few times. This CDR3 reads CASSPTVDNGYTF. CDR3 DNA sequence: TGTGCCAGCAGCCCAACAGTGGATAATGGCTACACCTTC. The J gene is TRBJ1-2, the V gene TRBV12-3 or TRBV12-4; D is ambiguous. Trimming took off 6 bases at V and 6 bases at J, with 14 bases between the two ends. The CDR3 runs to 13 residues.

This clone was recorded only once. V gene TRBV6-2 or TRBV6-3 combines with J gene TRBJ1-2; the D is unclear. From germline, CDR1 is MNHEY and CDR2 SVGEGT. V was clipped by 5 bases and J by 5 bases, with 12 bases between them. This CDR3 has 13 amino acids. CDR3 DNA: TGTGCCAGCAGTATTACCCGGAGGTATGGCTACACCTTC. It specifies CASSITRRYGYTF.

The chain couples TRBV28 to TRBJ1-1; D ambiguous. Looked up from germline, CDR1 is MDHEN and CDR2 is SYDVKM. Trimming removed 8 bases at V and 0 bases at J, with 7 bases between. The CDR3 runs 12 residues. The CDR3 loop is CASEHLNTEAFF. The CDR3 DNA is TGTGCCAGCGAACATCTGAACACTGAAGCTTTCTTT.

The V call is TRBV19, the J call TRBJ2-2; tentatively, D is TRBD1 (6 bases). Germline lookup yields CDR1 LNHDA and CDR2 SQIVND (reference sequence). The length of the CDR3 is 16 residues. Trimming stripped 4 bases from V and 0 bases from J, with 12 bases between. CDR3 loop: CASSTQSGANTGELFF. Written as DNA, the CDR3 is TGTGCCAGTAGTACCCAGTCAGGGGCGAACACCGGGGAGCTGTTTTTT. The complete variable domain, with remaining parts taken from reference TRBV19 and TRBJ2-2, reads DGGITQSPKYLFRKEGQNVTLSCEQNLNHDAMYWYRQDPGQGLRLIYYSQIVNDFQKGDIAEGYSVSREKKESFPLTVTSAQKNPTAFYLCASSTQSGANTGELFFGEGSRLTVL.

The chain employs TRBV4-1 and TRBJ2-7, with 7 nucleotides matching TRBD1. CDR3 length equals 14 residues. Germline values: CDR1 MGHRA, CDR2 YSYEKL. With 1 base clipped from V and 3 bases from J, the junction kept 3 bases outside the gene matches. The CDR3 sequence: CASSQGTGNYEQYF. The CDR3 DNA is TGCGCCAGCAGCCAAGGGACAGGCAACTACGAGCAGTACTTC.

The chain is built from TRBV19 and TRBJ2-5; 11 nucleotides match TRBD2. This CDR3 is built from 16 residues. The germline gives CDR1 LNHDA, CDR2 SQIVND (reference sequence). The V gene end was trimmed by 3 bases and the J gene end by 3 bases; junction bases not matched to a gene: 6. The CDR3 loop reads CASSMVTSGIEETQYF. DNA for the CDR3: TGTGCCAGTAGTATGGTGACTAGCGGGATTGAAGAGACCCAGTACTTC.

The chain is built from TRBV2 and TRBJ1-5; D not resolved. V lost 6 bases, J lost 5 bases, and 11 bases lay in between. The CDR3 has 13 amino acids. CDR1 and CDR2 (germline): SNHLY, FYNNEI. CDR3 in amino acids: CASRIAGYQPQHF. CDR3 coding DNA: TGTGCCAGCAGGATCGCAGGATATCAGCCCCAGCATTTT.

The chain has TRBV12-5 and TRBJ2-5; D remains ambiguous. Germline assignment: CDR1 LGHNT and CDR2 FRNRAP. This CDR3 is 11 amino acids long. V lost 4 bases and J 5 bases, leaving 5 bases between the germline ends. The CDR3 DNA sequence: TGTGCTAGTGGTTCTAACGAGACCCAGTACTTC. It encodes CASGSNETQYF.

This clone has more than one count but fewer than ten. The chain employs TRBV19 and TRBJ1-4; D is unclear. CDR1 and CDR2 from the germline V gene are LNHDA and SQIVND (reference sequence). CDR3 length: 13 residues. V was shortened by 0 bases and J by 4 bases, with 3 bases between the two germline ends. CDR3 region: CASSIDRNEKLFF. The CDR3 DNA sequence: TGTGCCAGTAGTATAGATCGTAATGAAAAACTGTTTTTT. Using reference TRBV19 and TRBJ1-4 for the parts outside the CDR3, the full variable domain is DGGITQSPKYLFRKEGQNVTLSCEQNLNHDAMYWYRQDPGQGLRLIYYSQIVNDFQKGDIAEGYSVSREKKESFPLTVTSAQKNPTAFYLCASSIDRNEKLFFGSGTQLSVL.

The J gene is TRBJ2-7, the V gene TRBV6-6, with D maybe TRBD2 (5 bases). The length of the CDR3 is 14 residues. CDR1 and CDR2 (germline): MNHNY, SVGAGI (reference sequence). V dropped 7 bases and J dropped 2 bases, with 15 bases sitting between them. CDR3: CASTPGGAAYEQYF. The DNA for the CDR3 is TGTGCCAGCACTCCCGGTGGAGCGGCCTACGAGCAGTACTTC.

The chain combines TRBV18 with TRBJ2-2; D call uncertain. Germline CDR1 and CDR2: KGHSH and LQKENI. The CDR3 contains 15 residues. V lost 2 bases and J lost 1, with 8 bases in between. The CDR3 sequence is CASSPELMNTGELFF. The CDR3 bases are TGTGCCAGCTCACCAGAACTCATGAACACCGGGGAGCTGTTTTTT.

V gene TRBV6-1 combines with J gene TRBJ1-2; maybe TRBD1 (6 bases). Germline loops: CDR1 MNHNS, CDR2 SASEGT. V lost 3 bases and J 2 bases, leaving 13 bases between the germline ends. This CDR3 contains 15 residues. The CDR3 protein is CASSDTGNGNYGYTF. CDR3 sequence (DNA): TGTGCCAGCAGTGATACAGGGAATGGGAACTATGGCTACACCTTC.

DNA of the CDR3: TGTGCCAGTAGTTTAACAGGGATCTCTCTCACTGAAGCTTTCTTT. Translated: CASSLTGISLTEAFF. This sequence joins TRBV19 and TRBJ1-1; D is perhaps TRBD1 (6 bases). V was clipped by 5 bases and J by 4 bases, with 17 bases between them. The CDR3 has 15 amino acids. Germline CDR1 is LNHDA and CDR2 is SQIVND (reference sequence).

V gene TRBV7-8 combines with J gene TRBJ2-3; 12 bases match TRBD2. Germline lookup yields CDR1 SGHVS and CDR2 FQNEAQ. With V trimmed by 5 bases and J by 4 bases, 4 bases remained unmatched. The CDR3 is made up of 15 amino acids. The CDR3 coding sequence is TGTGCCAGCAGCCCGACTAGCGGGAGTTCAGATACGCAGTATTTT. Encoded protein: CASSPTSGSSDTQYF.

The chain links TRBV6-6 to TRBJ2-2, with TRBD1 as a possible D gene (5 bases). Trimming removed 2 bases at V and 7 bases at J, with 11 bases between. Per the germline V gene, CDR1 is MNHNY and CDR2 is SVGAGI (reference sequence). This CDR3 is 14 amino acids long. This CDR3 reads CASSYSRAVGELFF. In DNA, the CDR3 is TGTGCCAGCAGTTACAGCAGGGCGGTCGGGGAGCTGTTTTTT.

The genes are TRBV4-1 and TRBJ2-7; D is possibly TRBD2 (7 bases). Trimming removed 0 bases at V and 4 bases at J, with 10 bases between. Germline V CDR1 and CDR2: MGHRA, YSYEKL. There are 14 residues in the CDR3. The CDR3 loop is CASSQDRGGYEQYF. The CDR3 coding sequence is TGCGCCAGCAGCCAAGACAGGGGAGGGTACGAGCAGTACTTC.

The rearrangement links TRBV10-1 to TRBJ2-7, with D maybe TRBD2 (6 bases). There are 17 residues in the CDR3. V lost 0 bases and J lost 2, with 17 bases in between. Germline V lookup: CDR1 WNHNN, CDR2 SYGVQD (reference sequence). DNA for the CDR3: TGCGCCAGCAGTGAGTCGACTCCCGGGACTGACACCTACGAGCAGTACTTC. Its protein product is CASSESTPGTDTYEQYF.

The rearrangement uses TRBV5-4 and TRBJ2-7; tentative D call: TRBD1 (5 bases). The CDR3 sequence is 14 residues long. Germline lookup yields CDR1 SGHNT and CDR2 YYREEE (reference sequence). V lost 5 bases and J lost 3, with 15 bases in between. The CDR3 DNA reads TGTGCCAGCAGTCAAAGGGGATCGATCTACGAGCAGTACTTC. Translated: CASSQRGSIYEQYF.

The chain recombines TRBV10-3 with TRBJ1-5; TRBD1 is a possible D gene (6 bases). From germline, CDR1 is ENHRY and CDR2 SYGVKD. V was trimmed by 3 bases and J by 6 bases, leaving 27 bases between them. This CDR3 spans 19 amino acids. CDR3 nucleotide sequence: TGTGCCATCAGTGACCCCTCATTCCTTGATGGGGGCCGGAGTCAGCCCCAGCATTTT. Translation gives CAISDPSFLDGGRSQPQHF.

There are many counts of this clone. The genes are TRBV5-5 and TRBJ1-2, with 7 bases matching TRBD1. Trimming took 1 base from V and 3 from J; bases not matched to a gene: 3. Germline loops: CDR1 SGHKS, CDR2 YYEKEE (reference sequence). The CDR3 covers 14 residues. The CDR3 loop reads CASSLSGTDYGYTF. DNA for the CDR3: TGTGCCAGCAGCTTGTCCGGGACAGACTATGGCTACACCTTC. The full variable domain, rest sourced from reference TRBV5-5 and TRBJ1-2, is DAGVTQSPTHLIKTRGQQVTLRCSPISGHKSVSWYQQVLGQGPQFIFQYYEKEERGRGNFPDRFSARQFPNYSSELNVNALLLGDSALYLCASSLSGTDYGYTFGSGTRLTVV.